These 24 T cell receptor beta chains were all obtained from the same sample, sequenced in a study of blood T cell repertoires in COVID-19. Using immunoSEQ multiplex PCR, the repertoire was profiled, and TCRdb retains in-frame clones only, with some absent. Among approximately 59,000 clones listed, 85% to 90% were seen once. Specimen: peripheral blood. These receptors were obtained from a man aged 40-49 years with active COVID-19.

The chain carries TRBV5-4 and TRBJ2-1; 16 bases match TRBD2. CDR1 and CDR2 from the germline V gene are SGHNT and YYREEE (reference sequence). The ends lost 4 bases at V and 6 bases at J; junction bases unmatched: 4. The CDR3 covers 16 residues. The CDR3, as DNA: TGTGCCAGCAGCGGGACTAGCGGGAGGGCCATCAATGAGCAGTTCTTC. Its translation: CASSGTSGRAINEQFF.

The chain uses TRBV29-1 and TRBJ1-4; TRBD1 matches 7 bases. CDR3 length: 14 residues. Germline V gene data show CDR1 as SQVTM and CDR2 as ANQGSEA. Germline trimming cut 6 bases from V and 5 bases from J; bases unmatched to any gene: 9. The chain's CDR3 is CSVVGTELNEKLFF. The CDR3 DNA follows: TGCAGCGTCGTTGGGACAGAACTAAATGAAAAACTGTTTTTT.

The rearrangement uses TRBV19 and TRBJ2-7, with TRBD2 as a possible D gene (5 bases). This CDR3 region has 17 residues. Trimming cost V 2 bases and J 1 base, with 18 bases left between them. Germline V gives CDR1 LNHDA, CDR2 SQIVND (reference sequence). The CDR3 sequence: CASSISRGSDTSYEQYF. CDR3 sequence (DNA): TGTGCCAGTAGTATATCGCGAGGGAGCGATACATCCTACGAGCAGTACTTC.

Comments on this clone: One end of the junction varies from germline; a read error may be responsible. V and J are TRBV7-7 and TRBJ1-1, with a tentative D call TRBD1 (6 bases). Germline loops: CDR1 SSHAT, CDR2 FNYEAQ (reference sequence). This CDR3 is built from 13 residues. The CDR3 sequence: CASSPGVGTEAFF. For the CDR3, the DNA is TGTGCTAGCAGCCCAGGGGTCGGCACTGAAGCTTTCTTT.

V usage is TRBV28 and J usage is TRBJ2-3; D might be TRBD2 (6 bases). V shed 6 bases and J shed 6 bases, with 19 bases lying between them. This CDR3 has 15 residues. The germline V gene encodes CDR1 MDHEN and CDR2 SYDVKM. CDR3 residues: CASSPPGGRVDTQYF. The CDR3 DNA sequence: TGTGCCAGCAGCCCACCTGGGGGGAGAGTGGATACGCAGTATTTT.

The V gene is TRBV7-3, the J gene TRBJ2-5; D remains ambiguous. Trimming shortened V by 2 bases and J by 5 bases, and 9 bases separated the two germline ends. CDR3 length: 13 amino acids. Germline values: CDR1 SGHTA, CDR2 FQGTGA. The CDR3 DNA reads TGTGCCAGCAGCTTATCAACCCGGGAGACCCAGTACTTC. It specifies CASSLSTRETQYF.

The J gene is TRBJ1-1, the V gene TRBV5-1, with 7 bases that match TRBD1. The CDR3 covers 17 residues. Germline values: CDR1 SGHRS, CDR2 YFSETQ. V gave up 3 bases and J gave up 5 bases; unmatched junction bases: 16. This CDR3 is CASSWNRGSMSETEAFF. The CDR3, as DNA: TGCGCCAGCAGCTGGAACAGGGGATCCATGTCAGAGACTGAAGCTTTCTTT.

The chain links TRBV7-9 to TRBJ1-2; 7 nucleotides line up with TRBD1. The J segment lost 5 bases and the V segment lost 6 bases, leaving 12 bases of the junction unmatched. CDR3 length: 15 residues. CDR1 is SEHNR, CDR2 FQNEAQ, per germline (reference sequence). The CDR3 sequence: CASSSSTSGGYGYTF. DNA for the CDR3: TGTGCCAGCAGTTCCTCAACCTCAGGGGGGTATGGCTACACCTTC.

As concerns this clone: This same CDR3 is encoded by further DNA sequences in the sample. This chain links TRBV9 with TRBJ2-7; tentative D call: TRBD2 (5 bases). Germline CDR1 is SGDLS and CDR2 is YYNGEE. The CDR3 contains 14 residues. V shed 0 bases and J shed 4 bases, with 11 bases lying between them. The CDR3 sequence: CASSVGVASYEQYF. The CDR3, as DNA: TGTGCCAGCAGCGTAGGGGTAGCGTCATACGAGCAGTACTTC.

As regards this clone: The junction departs from the called germline gene at one end, perhaps through a read error. The chain is built from TRBV7-7 and TRBJ1-1; D gene unclear. Germline assignment: CDR1 SSHAT and CDR2 FNYEAQ (reference sequence). The CDR3 has 13 residues. The CDR3 bases are TGTGCTAGCAGCTTTTCTACGAACACTGAAGCTTTCTTT. This sequence encodes CASSFSTNTEAFF.

V and J are TRBV29-1 and TRBJ2-5, with a possible D match to TRBD2 (5 bases). The CDR3 runs 13 residues. In germline, CDR1 is SQVTM, CDR2 ANQGSEA. The CDR3 nucleotides read TGCAGTTCTCCGGGGAGCAATCAAGAGACCCAGTACTTC. This gives the protein CSSPGSNQETQYF.

This clone appeared a few times. V is TRBV20-1 and J is TRBJ2-1, with D possibly TRBD2 on 6 matching bases. Trimming shortened V by 3 bases and J by 7 bases, and 16 bases separated the two germline ends. The germline CDR1 and CDR2 sequences are DFQATT and SNEGSKA (reference sequence). This CDR3 is built from 14 residues. The CDR3 bases are TGCAGTGCTAGTTTCGGCCTAGCGAGAAATGAGCAGTTCTTC. This sequence encodes CSASFGLARNEQFF.

The rearrangement uses TRBV9 and TRBJ2-1; 10 bases are shared with TRBD2. Trimming cost V 4 bases and J 5 bases; bases outside gene matches: 15. CDR3 length: 18 amino acids. Germline CDR1 and CDR2: SGDLS and YYNGEE. The CDR3 nucleotides read TGTGCCAGCAGCCGCCTGTCTTATAGGACTAGCGGTGACAATGAGCAGTTCTTC. Translated: CASSRLSYRTSGDNEQFF.

This clone was recorded only once. The rearrangement uses TRBV4-1 and TRBJ1-2, with D unresolved. The germline V gene has CDR1 MGHRA and CDR2 YSYEKL. CDR3 length equals 15 residues. Trimming left V 1 base short and J 2 bases short, with 11 bases between. The CDR3 sequence: CASSQGSGLNYGYTF. Written as DNA, the CDR3 is TGCGCCAGCAGCCAAGGTTCAGGTTTGAACTATGGCTACACCTTC.

This clone was seen more than once but under ten times. The gene calls are TRBV19 and TRBJ2-1, with D possibly TRBD2 on 5 matching bases. The CDR3 consists of 14 residues. Trimming removed 8 bases at V and 0 bases at J, with 11 bases between. Per the germline V gene, CDR1 is LNHDA and CDR2 is SQIVND (reference sequence). The CDR3 loop reads CASDPGSSYNEQFF. CDR3 sequence (DNA): TGTGCCAGTGACCCGGGGAGCTCCTACAATGAGCAGTTCTTC.

The V and J genes are TRBV6-1 and TRBJ1-6, with TRBD1 as a possible D gene (6 bases). This CDR3 contains 17 residues. Per germline, CDR1 MNHNS and CDR2 SASEGT. V dropped 1 base and J dropped 8 bases, with 18 bases sitting between them. The CDR3 bases are TGTGCCAGCAGTGAAGGGCGGGGGGCGCGGTCCGATTCACCCCTCCACTTT. This sequence encodes CASSEGRGARSDSPLHF.

The chain links TRBV5-1 to TRBJ1-4, with 7 bases that match TRBD1. Trimming removed 4 bases from V and 8 bases from J; junction bases left unmatched: 8. In germline, CDR1 is SGHRS, CDR2 YFSETQ. The length of the CDR3 is 14 residues. The CDR3 spells CASSENAGGEKLFF. The CDR3 DNA reads as TGCGCCAGCAGCGAGAACGCAGGGGGGGAAAAACTGTTTTTT.

The chain's CDR3 is CASSLGQGVHNEQFF. The CDR3 DNA is TGTGCCAGCAGCCTGGGACAGGGGGTCCACAATGAGCAGTTCTTC. This chain links TRBV7-9 with TRBJ2-1, with 11 bases identical to TRBD1. The CDR3 sequence is 15 residues long. Germline CDR1 and CDR2: SEHNR and FQNEAQ (reference sequence). V shed 5 bases and J 5 bases; nucleotides not matched to a gene: 5.

The chain combines TRBV7-2 with TRBJ2-5; 9 bases agree with TRBD1. V was pared by 5 bases and J by 2 bases, with 6 bases of the junction left unmatched. In germline, CDR1 is SGHTA, CDR2 FQGNSA. CDR3 length equals 15 residues. CDR3 DNA: TGTGCCAGCAGCAACCCGACAGGGGGTCAAGAGACCCAGTACTTC. Protein: CASSNPTGGQETQYF.

The genes are TRBV3-1 (or the pseudogene TRBV3-2) and TRBJ2-2, with D maybe TRBD2 (7 bases). The CDR3 runs to 17 residues. Trimming took 0 bases from V and 5 from J, leaving 16 bases between them. Germline-derived CDR1 and CDR2 are LGHDT and YNNKEL (reference sequence). CDR3 in amino acids: CASSQDMGGPSTGELFF. The CDR3, as DNA: TGTGCCAGCAGCCAAGATATGGGGGGGCCGAGTACCGGGGAGCTGTTTTTT.

The J gene is TRBJ1-2, the V gene TRBV12-3 or TRBV12-4; 7 positions match TRBD1. This CDR3 has 12 amino acids. V shed 6 bases, J shed 8 bases, and the junction held 6 bases outside the gene matches. CDR3 residues: CASSLDRDGYTF. CDR3 DNA sequence: TGTGCCAGCAGCCTAGACAGGGACGGCTACACCTTC.

The chain joins TRBV3-1 (or the pseudogene TRBV3-2) to TRBJ2-1, with 15 bases lining up with TRBD2. Germline CDR1 and CDR2: LGHDT and YNNKEL (reference sequence). CDR3 size: 17 residues. V gave up 3 bases and J gave up 6 bases; unmatched junction bases: 6. CDR3 DNA: TGTGCCAGCAGCCACGGACTAGCGGGGGGGAACAGCAATGAGCAGTTCTTC. It translates to CASSHGLAGGNSNEQFF.

The genes are TRBV6-2 or TRBV6-3 and TRBJ2-3, with 8 bases fitting TRBD2. The CDR3 is 16 residues long. V dropped 5 bases and J dropped 4; count of bases not matched to a gene: 11. The V gene's germline CDR1 is MNHEY and CDR2 SVGEGT. The CDR3 loop is CASSSGSSVRSDTQYF. The CDR3 nucleotides are TGTGCCAGCAGTAGCGGGAGTAGCGTTCGATCAGATACGCAGTATTTT.

The chain uses TRBV27 and TRBJ2-1; 12 bases are a match to TRBD2. Germline assignment: CDR1 MNHEY and CDR2 SMNVEV (reference sequence). This CDR3 is built from 18 residues. V dropped 6 bases and J dropped 9; count of bases not matched to a gene: 18. The chain's CDR3 is CASSQRGLASGRGGEQFF. CDR3 sequence (DNA): TGTGCCAGCAGCCAAAGGGGCCTCGCTAGCGGGAGGGGGGGTGAGCAGTTCTTC.